This T cell receptor (beta chain) was retrieved from a study of cytomegalovirus exposure and HLA in healthy donors. 13 Jbeta primers and 60 Vbeta primers were used for the PCR. The repertoire was sequenced with immunoSEQ multiplex PCR; TCRdb's copy has only in-frame clones and lacks some. The sample carries more than 150,000 clones, over 75% recorded once. V was cut by 0 bases and J by 1 base, with 9 bases left in between. Germline-derived CDR1 and CDR2 are LNHNV and YYDKDF (reference sequence). The CDR3 totals 15 residues. This clone was seen a few times. Sequenced: PBMCs. The chain joins TRBV15 to TRBJ1-1; D is ambiguous. The sequence derives from a woman in her 30s in good health and CMV-seronegative. The CDR3 region is CATSRDVSWNTEAFF. CDR3 bases: TGTGCCACCAGCAGAGACGTCTCGTGGAACACTGAAGCTTTCTTT.